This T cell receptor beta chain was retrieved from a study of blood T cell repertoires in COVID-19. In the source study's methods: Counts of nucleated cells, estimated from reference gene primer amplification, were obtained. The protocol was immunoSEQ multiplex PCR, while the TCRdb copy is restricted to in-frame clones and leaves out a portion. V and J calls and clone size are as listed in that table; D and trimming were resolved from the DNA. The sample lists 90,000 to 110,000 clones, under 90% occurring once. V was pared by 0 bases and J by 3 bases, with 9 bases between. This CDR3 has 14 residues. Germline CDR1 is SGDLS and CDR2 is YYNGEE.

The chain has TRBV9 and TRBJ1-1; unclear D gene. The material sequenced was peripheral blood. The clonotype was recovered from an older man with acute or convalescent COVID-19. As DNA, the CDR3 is TGTGCCAGCAGCGTAGCTGGGAGAGACACTGAAGCTTTCTTT. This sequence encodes CASSVAGRDTEAFF.